What follows are 18 T cell receptor beta chains derived from one specimen sequenced in a study of T cells in Graves' hyperthyroidism and ophthalmopathy. RNA transcripts provided the source from which TCR beta CDR3 regions were amplified. First-round RT-PCR with HTBI primers amplified the TCR CDR3 region. TCRdb fed the multiplex PCR reads into MiXCR, producing one record per CDR3 protein. Among about 700,000 distinct CDR3 sequences listed, around 15% were seen once. Sequencing was performed on blood. The receptors here all came from a woman between 18 and 29 years old with Graves' hyperthyroidism.

This clonotype was counted at least ten times. The genes are TRBV11-2 and TRBJ1-1; D gene uncertain. CDR3 size: 13 residues. V shed 1 base and J shed 8 bases, with 11 bases lying between them. Germline assignment: CDR1 SGHAT and CDR2 FQNNGV. Here the CDR3 DNA reads TGTGCCAGCAGCTTAGCTTTTTCGGGAGAAGCTTTCTTT. This gives the protein CASSLAFSGEAFF.

This clonotype occurred many times. This chain uses TRBV12-3 or TRBV12-4 with TRBJ2-6; TRBD1 might be the D (5 bases). The V end lost 7 bases, the J end lost 2 bases, and 12 bases lay between the germline ends. The CDR3 length is 15 residues. CDR3 nucleotide sequence: TGTGCCAGCACCCTAGGGGTAACTGGGGCCAACGTCCTGACTTTC. As protein: CASTLGVTGANVLTF.

This clonotype showed up many times. The chain has TRBV2 and TRBJ1-5; TRBD1 might be the D (5 bases). V gave up 5 bases and J gave up 2 bases, with 13 bases separating them. The CDR3 totals 15 residues. Looked up from germline, CDR1 is SNHLY and CDR2 is FYNNEI. The DNA for the CDR3 is TGTGCCAGCAGTACTGACAGTGTAGGCAATCAGCCCCAGCATTTT. Amino acid sequence: CASSTDSVGNQPQHF. The full variable domain, with the rest looked up from reference TRBV2 and TRBJ1-5, is EPEVTQTPSHQVTQMGQEVILRCVPISNHLYFYWYRQILGQKVEFLVSFYNNEISEKSEIFDDQFSVERPDGSNFTLKIRSTKLEDSAMYFCASSTDSVGNQPQHFGDGTRLSIL.

This clonotype was counted at least ten times. The chain combines TRBV7-9 with TRBJ2-2; D uncertain. The V end lost 5 bases, the J end lost 5 bases, and 9 bases lay between the germline ends. The CDR3 is 13 residues long. Germline V lookup: CDR1 SEHNR, CDR2 FQNEAQ (reference sequence). In DNA form, the CDR3 reads TGTGCCAGCAGCGTAGTATCGACCGGGGAGCTGTTTTTT. Protein: CASSVVSTGELFF.

The chain joins TRBV20-1 to TRBJ1-2; D gene unclear. The V and J ends lost 0 bases and 0 bases respectively, with 14 bases between them. This CDR3 spans 16 amino acids. Germline-derived CDR1 and CDR2 are DFQATT and SNEGSKA (reference sequence). CDR3 nucleotide sequence: TGCAGTGCTAGAGACCCTGACGGAGGCACTAACTATGGCTACACCTTC. It codes for CSARDPDGGTNYGYTF.

Many counts were recorded for this clonotype. V gene TRBV28 combines with J gene TRBJ2-1; 8 bases map to TRBD1. This CDR3 region has 15 residues. With V trimmed by 6 bases and J by 0 bases, 4 bases remained unmatched. CDR1 and CDR2 from the germline V gene are MDHEN and SYDVKM. CDR3 residues: CASSPGQVSYNEQFF. The CDR3 bases are TGTGCCAGCAGCCCGGGACAGGTCTCCTACAATGAGCAGTTCTTC.

This chain uses TRBV5-1 with TRBJ2-7; D not resolved. The V and J ends lost 0 bases and 6 bases respectively, with 13 bases between them. This CDR3 comprises 14 residues. Germline assignment: CDR1 SGHRS and CDR2 YFSETQ. The CDR3 nucleotides are TGCGCCAGCAGCTTGGTCGGATCTTGGGGCGAGCAGTACTTC. The encoded protein is CASSLVGSWGEQYF.

In this sample, this clonotype turned up many times. The gene calls are TRBV28 and TRBJ1-5; 7 positions agree with TRBD1. The V and J ends lost 6 bases and 9 bases, in that order; junction bases with no gene match: 8. CDR1 and CDR2 (germline): MDHEN, SYDVKM. CDR3 length equals 13 residues. The CDR3 reads CASRQTGMGPQHF. CDR3 nucleotides: TGTGCCAGCAGACAGACAGGGATGGGGCCCCAGCATTTT.

In its sample, this clonotype was seen a few times. V usage is TRBV7-8 and J usage is TRBJ2-5; 9 nucleotides align to TRBD2. Germline-derived CDR1 and CDR2 are SGHVS and FQNEAQ. Germline trimming cut 5 bases from V and 5 bases from J; bases unmatched to any gene: 9. The length of the CDR3 is 15 residues. This chain's CDR3 is CASSPRLAAWETQYF. DNA of the CDR3: TGTGCCAGCAGCCCCCGACTAGCGGCCTGGGAGACCCAGTACTTC.

The gene calls are TRBV13 and TRBJ2-2; the match to TRBD1 covers 7 bases. The CDR3 has 16 amino acids. Germline V gene sequence: CDR1 PRHDT, CDR2 FYEKMQ (reference sequence). V shed 3 bases and J 5 bases; nucleotides not matched to a gene: 9. The DNA of the CDR3 is TGTGCCAGCAGCTTCGGACAGCAACAGGGGACCGGGGAGCTGTTTTTT. Translation: CASSFGQQQGTGELFF.

This chain connects TRBV5-6 to TRBJ2-7; TRBD2 matches 7 bases. The length of the CDR3 is 17 residues. CDR1 and CDR2 (germline): SGHDT, YYEEEE. V shed 2 bases and J 7 bases; nucleotides not matched to a gene: 18. CDR3 residues: CASSLVKQGLVAKEQYF. Written as DNA, the CDR3 is TGTGCCAGCAGCTTAGTTAAGCAAGGACTAGTAGCGAAGGAGCAGTACTTC.

The chain combines TRBV24-1 with TRBJ1-1, with 10 bases matching TRBD1. The CDR3 has 13 amino acids. Germline V gene data show CDR1 as KGHDR and CDR2 as SFDVKD. After removal of 7 bases from V and 7 bases from J, the junction contained 5 bases not matched to a gene. The CDR3: CATRRTGGGEAFF. Written as DNA, the CDR3 is TGTGCCACCAGGAGGACAGGGGGAGGTGAAGCTTTCTTT.

This clonotype was observed at least ten times. The junction departs from germline at one end; a sequencing error may be responsible. CDR3 amino acids: CATSRGGSYNEQFF. As DNA, the CDR3 is TGCGCCACCAGCAGGGGAGGGTCATACAATGAGCAGTTCTTC. V gene TRBV5-1 combines with J gene TRBJ2-1, with TRBD2 as a possible D gene (7 bases). The CDR3 spans 14 residues. CDR1 and CDR2 from the germline V gene are SGHRS and YFSETQ. The whole variable domain, filled in from reference TRBV5-1 and TRBJ2-1, reads KAGVTQTPRYLIKTRGQQVTLSCSPISGHRSVSWYQQTPGQGLQFLFEYFSETQRNKGNFPGRFSGRQFSNSRSEMNVSTLELGDSALYLCATSRGGSYNEQFFGPGTRLTVL.

The chain carries TRBV28 and TRBJ2-7, with 8 bases matching TRBD1. The V gene's germline CDR1 is MDHEN and CDR2 SYDVKM. This CDR3 has 14 amino acids. J gave up 7 bases and V 4 bases, and 9 bases lay outside the gene matches. DNA for the CDR3: TGTGCCAGCAGTTCGGGACAGGTTGCCGGGGAGCAGTACTTC. Translation: CASSSGQVAGEQYF.

Only a few counts were recorded for this clonotype. V gene TRBV28 combines with J gene TRBJ2-7, with a weak D call TRBD2 (5 bases). The CDR3 is 16 amino acids. Trimming removed 4 bases at V and 5 bases at J, with 21 bases between. The germline V gene encodes CDR1 MDHEN and CDR2 SYDVKM. This chain's CDR3 is CASSSTRPISVHEQYF. The CDR3 DNA reads as TGTGCCAGCAGTTCAACTAGACCGATTAGCGTACACGAGCAGTACTTC.

Remarks on this clonotype: A much more abundant neighbour one base away suggests this may be a read error. V is TRBV6-2 or TRBV6-3 and J is TRBJ1-2; no clear D gene. The CDR3 length is 15 residues. Trimming left V 6 bases short and J 8 bases short, with 22 bases between. In germline, CDR1 is MNHEY, CDR2 SVGEGT. CDR3 sequence (DNA): TGTGCCAGCAGCCACACCGGCCCCTCCCTACGGGGCTACACCTTC. As protein: CASSHTGPSLRGYTF.

V and J are TRBV3-1 and TRBJ1-2; D is unresolved. The germline CDR1 and CDR2 sequences are LGHDT and YNNKEL (reference sequence). Between the trimmed V and J ends, which lost 1 base and 8 bases, there was a span of 11 bases. The CDR3 runs 13 residues. The CDR3 loop reads CASSQVGVGGYTF. The CDR3 DNA sequence: TGTGCCAGCAGCCAAGTCGGAGTGGGGGGCTACACCTTC.

This clonotype has only a few counts. This chain connects TRBV27 to TRBJ1-5; 7 nucleotides match TRBD1. V lost 4 bases, J lost 4 bases, and 10 bases stayed unmatched. CDR3 length equals 16 residues. Germline CDR1 and CDR2: MNHEY and SMNVEV (reference sequence). This CDR3 is CASSSVRDSHNQPQHF. DNA of the CDR3: TGTGCCAGCAGTTCGGTAAGGGACAGTCATAATCAGCCCCAGCATTTT.